This entry is about one T cell receptor (beta chain). The record originates from a study of control samples from healthy donors and cancer patients. This CDR3 is built from 14 residues. V was clipped by 3 bases and J by 0 bases, with 12 bases between them. Germline V CDR1 and CDR2: DFQATT, SNEGSKA (reference sequence). The assay was immunoSEQ multiplex PCR, and TCRdb's table has in-frame clones only and misses some. The profile shows about 130,000 clones, roughly 94% of them singletons. This clonotype was sampled from a man aged 55 to 70 with colorectal cancer. The chain is built from TRBV20-1 and TRBJ2-7; D not certain. The sequencing input was PBMCs. In DNA form, the CDR3 reads TGCAGTGCTAGTCAGGACGCACCCTCCTACGAGCAGTACTTC. Translating it yields CSASQDAPSYEQYF.